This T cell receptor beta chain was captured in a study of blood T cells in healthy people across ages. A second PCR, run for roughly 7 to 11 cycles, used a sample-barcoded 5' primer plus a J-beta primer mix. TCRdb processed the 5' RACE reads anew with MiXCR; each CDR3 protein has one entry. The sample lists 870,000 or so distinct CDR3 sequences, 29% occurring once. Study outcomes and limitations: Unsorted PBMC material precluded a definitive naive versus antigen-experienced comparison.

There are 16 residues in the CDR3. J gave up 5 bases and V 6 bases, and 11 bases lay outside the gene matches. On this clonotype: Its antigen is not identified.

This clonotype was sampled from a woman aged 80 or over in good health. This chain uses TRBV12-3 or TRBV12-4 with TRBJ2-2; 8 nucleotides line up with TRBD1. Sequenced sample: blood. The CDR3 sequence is CASRRTGFGSTGELFF. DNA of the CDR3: TGTGCCAGCAGGCGGACAGGGTTCGGGAGTACCGGGGAGCTGTTTTTT.